The present entry profiles one T cell receptor (beta chain) with its context. The antigen is unknown. The PCR was carried out with 60 Vbeta primers and 13 Jbeta primers. Sequencing used immunoSEQ multiplex PCR; TCRdb keeps in-frame clones, though not all of them. The sample has fewer than 200,000 clones, roughly 85% seen once. The CDR3 runs to 14 residues. Germline V gene sequence: CDR1 MDHEN, CDR2 SYDVKM. V lost 7 bases and J lost 8, with 17 bases in between. The data are from a study of cytomegalovirus exposure and HLA in healthy donors. Study-wide results and caveats: The records held CMV serostatus as the only immune exposure information. A later analysis found most CMV-associated TCR beta chains apparently HLA-restricted.

V usage is TRBV28 and J usage is TRBJ1-4; no firm D call. The sample was PBMCs. The source of this sequence is a woman in her 30s in good health and CMV-seronegative. Here the CDR3 DNA reads TGTGCCAGCACCCCACGGGGTTTTTGGGAAAAACTGTTTTTT. Its translation is CASTPRGFWEKLFF.